This record covers a single T cell receptor (beta chain). The antigen remains undetermined. The sample is drawn from a study of cytomegalovirus exposure and HLA in healthy donors. Whole-study results and caveats: Reported results showed that the classifier diagnosed cytomegalovirus status with high specificity and sensitivity. Later analysis identified several of the most significant clusters that appeared linked to common viral pathogens. Researchers catalogued some 160 TCR beta chains as cytomegalovirus-associated.

The CDR3 is made up of 16 amino acids. Germline-derived CDR1 and CDR2 are PRHDT and FYEKMQ (reference sequence). V was pared by 5 bases and J by 9 bases, with 8 bases of the junction left unmatched. PCR employed 60 Vbeta and 13 Jbeta primers. The data were produced by immunoSEQ multiplex PCR, yet TCRdb's version contains in-frame clones alone and is incomplete. The sample includes 65,000 to 95,000 clones, 75% of them seen just once. At collection, donors were nominally healthy, but unrecorded immune exposures were probable. The sample comprised PBMCs. The gene calls are TRBV13 and TRBJ1-6, with 12 nucleotides matching TRBD1. The clonotype was recovered from a man between 65 and 79 years old in good health and CMV-seronegative. This CDR3 is CASSTRGTGGSSPLHF. The DNA of the CDR3 is TGTGCCAGCAGCACCCGCGGGACAGGGGGCTCTTCACCCCTCCACTTT.